This T cell receptor beta chain was found in a study of Graves' ophthalmopathy and Graves' hyperthyroidism. Amplification of the TCR beta CDR3 regions used RNA transcripts (as template). An initial RT-PCR round employing HTBI primers preceded a second-round multiplex PCR. Each CDR3 protein gets one entry after TCRdb re-called the multiplex PCR reads with MiXCR. The table has 230,000 or so distinct CDR3 sequences, about 47% seen once. CDR3 length: 13 amino acids. Trimming cost V 4 bases and J 6 bases, with 12 bases left between them. The germline V gene has CDR1 KGHDR and CDR2 SFDVKD. The clonotype comes from an adult man with Graves' ophthalmopathy. The specimen was peripheral blood. The genes are TRBV24-1 and TRBJ2-7; perhaps TRBD1 as D (6 bases). In nucleotides, the CDR3 is TGTGCCACCAGTGACAACAGGGCTCGCGAGCAGTACTTC. Translated, it gives CATSDNRAREQYF.